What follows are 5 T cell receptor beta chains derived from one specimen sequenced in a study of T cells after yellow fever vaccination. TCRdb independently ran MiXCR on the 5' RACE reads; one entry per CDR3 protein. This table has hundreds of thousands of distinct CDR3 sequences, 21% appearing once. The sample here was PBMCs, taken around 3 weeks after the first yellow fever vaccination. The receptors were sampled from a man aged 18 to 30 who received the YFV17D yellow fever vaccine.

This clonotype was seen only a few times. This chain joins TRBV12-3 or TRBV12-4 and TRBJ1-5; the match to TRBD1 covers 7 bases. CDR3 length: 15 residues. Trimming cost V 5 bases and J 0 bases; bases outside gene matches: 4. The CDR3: CASSRTGLSNQPQHF. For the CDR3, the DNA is TGTGCCAGCAGTAGGACAGGACTTAGCAATCAGCCCCAGCATTTT.

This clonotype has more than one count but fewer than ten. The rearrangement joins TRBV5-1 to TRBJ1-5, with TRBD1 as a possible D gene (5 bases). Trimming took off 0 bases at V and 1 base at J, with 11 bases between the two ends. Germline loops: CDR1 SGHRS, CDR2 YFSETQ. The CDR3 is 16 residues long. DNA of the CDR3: TGCGCCAGCAGCTTGGGCCCAGGGCGAAGCAATCAGCCCCAGCATTTT. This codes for CASSLGPGRSNQPQHF.

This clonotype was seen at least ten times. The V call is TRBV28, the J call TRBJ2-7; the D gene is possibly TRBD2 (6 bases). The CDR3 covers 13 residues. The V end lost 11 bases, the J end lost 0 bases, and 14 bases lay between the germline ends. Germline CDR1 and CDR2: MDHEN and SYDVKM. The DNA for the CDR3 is TGTGCCGCTTGGAGGGACGGCTCCTACGAGCAGTACTTC. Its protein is CAAWRDGSYEQYF. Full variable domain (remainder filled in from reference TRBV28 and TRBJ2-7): DVKVTQSSRYLVKRTGEKVFLECVQDMDHENMFWYRQDPGLGLRLIYFSYDVKMKEKGDIPEGYSVSREKKERFSLILESASTNQTSMYLCAAWRDGSYEQYFGPGTRLTVT.

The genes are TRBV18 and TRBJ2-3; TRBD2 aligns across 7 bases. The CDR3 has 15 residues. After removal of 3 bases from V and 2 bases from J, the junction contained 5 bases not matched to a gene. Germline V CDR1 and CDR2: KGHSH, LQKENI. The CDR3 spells CASSPLLADTDTQYF. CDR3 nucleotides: TGTGCCAGCTCACCTCTTCTAGCGGACACAGATACGCAGTATTTT.

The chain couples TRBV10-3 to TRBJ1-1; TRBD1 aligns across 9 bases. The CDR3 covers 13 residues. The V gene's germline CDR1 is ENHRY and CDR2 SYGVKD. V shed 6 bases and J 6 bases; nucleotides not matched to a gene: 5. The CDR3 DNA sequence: TGTGCCATCAGGGACAGGGGAAACCCTGAAGCTTTCTTT. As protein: CAIRDRGNPEAFF.